This T cell receptor (beta chain) stems from a study of control samples from healthy donors and cancer patients. Profiling relied on immunoSEQ multiplex PCR, and the TCRdb table lists in-frame clones only, not all of them. This table has approximately 97,000 clones, roughly 92% appearing once. This clone was observed once. V shed 3 bases and J 3 bases; nucleotides not matched to a gene: 7. Germline lookup yields CDR1 KGHSH and CDR2 LQKENI. The CDR3 has 15 residues. The chain is built from TRBV18 and TRBJ2-7; 8 bases are shared with TRBD1. Material for sequencing was blood. The clonotype originates from a human donor in good health. The donor label of this sample is uncertain. CDR3 sequence (DNA): TGTGCCAGCTCACCTTCGGACAGGGCCATCTACGAGCAGTACTTC. Residues: CASSPSDRAIYEQYF.